This TCR beta chain was sequenced for a study of blood T cell repertoires in COVID-19. In the study overall: Both acute and convalescent COVID-19 samples were obtained from the United States, Italy and Spain. Nucleic acid was either cDNA or gDNA, and it came from T cells, B-cell-depleted T cells, or PBMCs.

Methods used by the authors: The authors estimated nucleated cell counts from reference gene primer amplification. Method: immunoSEQ multiplex PCR; TCRdb's copy keeps in-frame clones and lacks some. V, J and clone size are those of that table, while D and trimming were read from the DNA. The sample includes under 150,000 clones, over 65% of them seen just once. The clonotype was recovered from a man aged 25 to 45 with acute or convalescent COVID-19. The specimen sequenced was peripheral blood.

The CDR3 sequence is CASSLGTGAEKLFF. The DNA of the CDR3 is TGCGCCAGCAGCTTGGGGACAGGGGCAGAAAAACTGTTTTTT. The chain links TRBV5-1 to TRBJ1-4, with 9 bases aligning to TRBD1. Germline CDR1 SGHRS, CDR2 YFSETQ. V was clipped by 0 bases and J by 8 bases; unmatched bases: 2. CDR3 length: 14 amino acids.